This T cell receptor beta chain was identified in a study of shared clonotypes between healthy human individuals. Trimming stripped 6 bases from V and 5 bases from J, with 23 bases between. Germline values: CDR1 MNHEY, CDR2 SMNVEV (reference sequence). This CDR3 spans 17 amino acids. The assay was immunoSEQ multiplex PCR, and TCRdb's table has in-frame clones only and misses some. The sample carries under 600,000 clones, 60% to 80% recorded once. This rearrangement joins TRBV27 to TRBJ1-5; no definite D call. The sample taken for sequencing was PBMCs. The clonotype was recovered from a woman aged 40 to 50 in good health. Some clones in this sample may be carry-over from other donors' samples. This chain's CDR3 is CASSPRVTWAQDQPQHF. The CDR3 DNA reads TGTGCCAGCAGCCCCCGGGTGACCTGGGCCCAGGATCAGCCCCAGCATTTT.